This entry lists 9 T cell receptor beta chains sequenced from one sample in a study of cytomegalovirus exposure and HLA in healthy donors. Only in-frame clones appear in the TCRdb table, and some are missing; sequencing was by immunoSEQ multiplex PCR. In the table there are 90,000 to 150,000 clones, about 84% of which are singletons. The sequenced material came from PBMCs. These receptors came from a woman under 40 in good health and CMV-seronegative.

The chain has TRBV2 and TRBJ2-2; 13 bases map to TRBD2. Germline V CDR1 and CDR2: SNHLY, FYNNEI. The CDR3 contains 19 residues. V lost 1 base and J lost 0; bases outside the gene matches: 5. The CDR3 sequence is CASSEEGLAGIANTGELFF. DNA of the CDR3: TGTGCCAGCAGTGAAGAGGGACTAGCGGGGATAGCGAACACCGGGGAGCTGTTTTTT.

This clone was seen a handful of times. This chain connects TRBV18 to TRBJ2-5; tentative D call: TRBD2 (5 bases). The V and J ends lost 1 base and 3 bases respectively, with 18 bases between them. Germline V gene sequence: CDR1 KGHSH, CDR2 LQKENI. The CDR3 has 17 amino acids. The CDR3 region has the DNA TGTGCCAGCTCACCACGACTCGAGGGCCTGGAGAAAGAGACCCAGTACTTC. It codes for CASSPRLEGLEKETQYF. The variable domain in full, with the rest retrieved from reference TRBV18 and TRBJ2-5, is NAGVMQNPRHLVRRRGQEARLRCSPMKGHSHVYWYRQLPEEGLKFMVYLQKENIIDESGMPKERFSAEFPKEGPSILRIQQVVRGDSAAYFCASSPRLEGLEKETQYFGPGTRLLVL.

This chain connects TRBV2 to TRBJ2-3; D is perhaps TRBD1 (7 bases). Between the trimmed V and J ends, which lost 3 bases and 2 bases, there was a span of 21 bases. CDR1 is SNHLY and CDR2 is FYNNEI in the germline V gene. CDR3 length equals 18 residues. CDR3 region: CASSDARGRGLFTDTQYF. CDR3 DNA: TGTGCCAGCAGTGACGCGAGGGGGCGGGGCCTTTTCACAGATACGCAGTATTTT.

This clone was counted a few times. Here the CDR3 DNA reads TGTGCCAGCAGCTTAGGCAGCGGTTCCTACGAGCAGTACTTC. This codes for CASSLGSGSYEQYF. The chain carries TRBV11-2 and TRBJ2-7; D might be TRBD2 (5 bases). In germline, CDR1 is SGHAT, CDR2 FQNNGV. The CDR3 length is 14 residues. The ends were cut back, 1 base at V and 1 base at J, with 8 bases in the middle.

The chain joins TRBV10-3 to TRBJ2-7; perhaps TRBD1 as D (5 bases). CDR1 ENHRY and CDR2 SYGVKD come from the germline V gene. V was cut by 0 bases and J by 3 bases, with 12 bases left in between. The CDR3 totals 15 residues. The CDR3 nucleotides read TGTGCCATCAGTGAGTCGACTCGACAGAACTACGAGCAGTACTTC. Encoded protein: CAISESTRQNYEQYF.

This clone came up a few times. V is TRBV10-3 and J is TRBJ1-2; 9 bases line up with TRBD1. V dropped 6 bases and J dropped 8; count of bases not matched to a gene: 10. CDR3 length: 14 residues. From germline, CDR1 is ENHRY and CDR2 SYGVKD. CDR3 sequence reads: CAISPGQGFVGYTF. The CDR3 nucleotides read TGTGCCATCAGCCCCGGACAGGGGTTTGTGGGCTACACCTTC.

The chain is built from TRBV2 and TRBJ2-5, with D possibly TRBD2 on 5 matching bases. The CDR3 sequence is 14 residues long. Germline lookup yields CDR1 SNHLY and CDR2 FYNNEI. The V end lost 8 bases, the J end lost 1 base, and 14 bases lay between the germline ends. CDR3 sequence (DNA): TGTGCCAGCCCCCTCCTAGCAGCCCAAGAGACCCAGTACTTC. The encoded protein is CASPLLAAQETQYF.

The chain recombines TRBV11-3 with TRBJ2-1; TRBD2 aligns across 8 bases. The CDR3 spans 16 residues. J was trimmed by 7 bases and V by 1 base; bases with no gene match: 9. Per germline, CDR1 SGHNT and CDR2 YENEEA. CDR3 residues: CASSLGGLASRNEQFF. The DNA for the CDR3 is TGTGCCAGCAGCTTAGGTGGACTAGCCTCTAGGAATGAGCAGTTCTTC.

CDR3 region: CASSARDTGNTEAFF. The DNA for the CDR3 is TGTGCCAGCAGCGCAAGGGACACCGGGAACACTGAAGCTTTCTTT. The chain links TRBV13 to TRBJ1-1; possibly TRBD1 for D (6 bases). This CDR3 has 15 amino acids. Trimming stripped 5 bases from V and 1 base from J, with 14 bases between. Per germline, CDR1 PRHDT and CDR2 FYEKMQ (reference sequence).